The clone carrying this T cell receptor beta chain was recorded a few times. A single record per CDR3 protein comes from TCRdb applying MiXCR to the 5' RACE reads. This table has 500,000 to 550,000 distinct CDR3 sequences, 22% appearing once. Germline loops: CDR1 DFQATT, CDR2 SNEGSKA (reference sequence). Trimming took off 4 bases at V and 1 base at J, with 13 bases between the two ends. The length of the CDR3 is 14 residues. This sample is drawn from a study of identical twins. These same data were also listed under a study on T cells expressing NK-cell markers. That source reports: The authors applied an anti-gamma-delta TCR antibody in several experiments, and it restricted sorting to alpha-beta TCR T cells.

Sequenced material: CD4+ T cells sorted from blood. The chain carries TRBV20-1 and TRBJ1-1; a weak D match, TRBD1 (6 bases). The TCR sequence derives from a woman aged 18 to 35 in good health. CDR3 loop: CSATRGGTNTEAFF. For the CDR3, the DNA is TGCAGTGCTACGAGAGGGGGAACGAACACTGAAGCTTTCTTT.